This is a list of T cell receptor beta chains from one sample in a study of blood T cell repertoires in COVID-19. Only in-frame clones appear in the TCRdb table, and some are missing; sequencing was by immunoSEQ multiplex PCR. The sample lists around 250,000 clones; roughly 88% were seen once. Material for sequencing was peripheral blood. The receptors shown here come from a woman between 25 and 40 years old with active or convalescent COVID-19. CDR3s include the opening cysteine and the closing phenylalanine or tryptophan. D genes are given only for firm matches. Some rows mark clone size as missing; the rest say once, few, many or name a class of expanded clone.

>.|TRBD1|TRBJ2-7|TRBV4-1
TGCGCCAGCAGCCTCGACAGGGGGTCATACTCCTACGAGCAGTACTTC
CASSLDRGSYSYEQYF
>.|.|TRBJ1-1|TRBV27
TGTGCCAGCAGCCTCAGGGGAGACACTGAAGCTTTCTTT
CASSLRGDTEAFF
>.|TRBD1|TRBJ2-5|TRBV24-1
TGTGCCACCAGTGATTGGCGGACAGGAGAGACCCAGTACTTC
CATSDWRTGETQYF
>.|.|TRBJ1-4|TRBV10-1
TGCGCCAGCAGTCGGGGTTCAGAGGAAAAACTGTTTTTT
CASSRGSEEKLFF
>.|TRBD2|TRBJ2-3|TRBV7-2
TGTGCCAGCAGCCCACTGAGCGGGGGCACAGATACGCAGTATTTT
CASSPLSGGTDTQYF
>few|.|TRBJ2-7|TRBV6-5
TGTGCCAGCAGTTACTCGGGTACAGGGAAGTACGAGCAGTACTTC
CASSYSGTGKYEQYF
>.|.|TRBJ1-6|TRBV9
TGTGCCAGCAGGACAAAAACGGTTGCTTCACCCCTCCACTTT
CASRTKTVASPLHF
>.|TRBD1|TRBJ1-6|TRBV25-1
TGTGCCAGCAGTTTCCCGGGACAGTTTTCACCCCTCCACTTT
CASSFPGQFSPLHF
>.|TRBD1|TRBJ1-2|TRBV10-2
TGCGCCAGCAGTGTGGGACAGCATAACTATGGCTACACCTTC
CASSVGQHNYGYTF
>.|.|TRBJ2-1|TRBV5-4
TGTGCCAGCAGCTTCCTAGTTAGCTCCTACAATGAGCAGTTCTTC
CASSFLVSSYNEQFF
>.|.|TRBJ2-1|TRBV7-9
TGTGCCAGCAGCTTAGCCGGGGGGCGATACAATGAGCAGTTCTTC
CASSLAGGRYNEQFF
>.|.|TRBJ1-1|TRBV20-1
TGCAGTGTCGTCCACACTGAAGCTTTCTTT
CSVVHTEAFF
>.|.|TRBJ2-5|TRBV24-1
TGTGCCACCAGTGATTCCGGCGGCTTCCAAGAGACCCAGTACTTC
CATSDSGGFQETQYF
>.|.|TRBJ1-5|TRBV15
TGTGCCACCAGCAGAGATTCGGGCAGGGGATGGCCCCAGCATTTT
CATSRDSGRGWPQHF
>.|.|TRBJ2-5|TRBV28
TGTGCCAGCAGTTCTCACAGGGTGATGAGGAAGACCCAGTACTTC
CASSSHRVMRKTQYF
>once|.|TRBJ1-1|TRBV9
TGTGCCAGCAGCGCATACGATACAGGACCGAACACTGAAGCTTTCTTT
CASSAYDTGPNTEAFF
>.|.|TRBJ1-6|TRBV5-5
TGTGCCAGCAGCTTGGTCCCCCGAGGATCACCCCTCCACTTT
CASSLVPRGSPLHF
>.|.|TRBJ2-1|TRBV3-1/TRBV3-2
TGTGCCAGCAGCCAAGATCGTCACAATGAGCAGTTCTTC
CASSQDRHNEQFF
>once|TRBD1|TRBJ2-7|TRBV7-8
TGTGCCAGCAGCTTACCCCCACAGGGGATTTACGAGCAGTACTTC
CASSLPPQGIYEQYF
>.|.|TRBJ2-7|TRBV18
TGTGCCAGCTCACCAAGGAGGGAGCAGTACTTC
CASSPRREQYF
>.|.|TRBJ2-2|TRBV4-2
TGTGCCAGCAGCCAAGAGAGGGAAACCGGGGAGCTGTTTTTT
CASSQERETGELFF
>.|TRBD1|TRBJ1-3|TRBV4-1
TGCGCCAGCAGCCGGGCCCAGGGGGATCCTGGAAACACCATATATTTT
CASSRAQGDPGNTIYF
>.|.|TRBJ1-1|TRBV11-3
TGTGCCAGCAGCCCGACAGGAGCGAACACTGAAGCTTTCTTT
CASSPTGANTEAFF
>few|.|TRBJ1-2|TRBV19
TGTGCCAGTAGTAGGGATGCGGGGGGCAGCTATGGCTACACCTTC
CASSRDAGGSYGYTF
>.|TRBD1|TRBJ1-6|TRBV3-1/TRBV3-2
TGTGCCAGCAGCCTCGGGACAGGGGATTCACCCCTCCACTTT
CASSLGTGDSPLHF
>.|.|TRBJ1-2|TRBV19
TGTGCCAGTAGATCCGAGGTTGGCTACACCTTC
CASRSEVGYTF